Listed here is a single T cell receptor (beta chain). Its matching antigen is unknown. Measured with immunoSEQ multiplex PCR; TCRdb has only the in-frame clones, and not every one. The data hold some 100,000 clones, with approximately 89% observed a single time. These data belong to a study of T cell responses to AZD1222 COVID-19 vaccine. Findings and limits, study-wide: There were mostly white British donors and more females than males, and clonal diversity was possibly underestimated. The study identified only six AZD1222 recipients as seropositive at baseline. Vaccine-associated CD4 TCRs ranged over spike, dominating at 160-218 and 743-854. All repertoire sampling was performed exclusively after the peak T cell response.

Germline CDR1 reads LNHDA; CDR2 reads SQIVND (reference sequence). There are 16 residues in the CDR3. V lost 6 bases and J 0 bases, leaving 17 bases between the germline ends. This clonotype was sampled from an adult in good health. This chain connects TRBV19 to TRBJ2-5; D might be TRBD2 (6 bases). The material sequenced was peripheral blood, taken on day 0 of MenACWY control vaccination. The CDR3, as DNA: TGTGCCAGTAGGCCCGGAGGGGCCCCCTACCAAGAGACCCAGTACTTC. It encodes CASRPGGAPYQETQYF.